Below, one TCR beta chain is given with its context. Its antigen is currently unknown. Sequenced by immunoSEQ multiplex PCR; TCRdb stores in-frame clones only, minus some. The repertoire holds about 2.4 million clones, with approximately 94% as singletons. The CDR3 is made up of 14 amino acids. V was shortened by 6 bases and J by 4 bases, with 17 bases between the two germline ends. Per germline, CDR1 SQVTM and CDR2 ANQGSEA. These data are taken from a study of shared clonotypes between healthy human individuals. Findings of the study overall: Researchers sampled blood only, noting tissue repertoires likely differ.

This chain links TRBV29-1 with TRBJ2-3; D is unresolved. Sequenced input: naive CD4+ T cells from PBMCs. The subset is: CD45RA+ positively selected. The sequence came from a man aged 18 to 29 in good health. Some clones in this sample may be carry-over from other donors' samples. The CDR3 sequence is CSVRESISPDTQYF. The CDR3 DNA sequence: TGCAGCGTACGAGAATCTATATCCCCAGATACGCAGTATTTT.